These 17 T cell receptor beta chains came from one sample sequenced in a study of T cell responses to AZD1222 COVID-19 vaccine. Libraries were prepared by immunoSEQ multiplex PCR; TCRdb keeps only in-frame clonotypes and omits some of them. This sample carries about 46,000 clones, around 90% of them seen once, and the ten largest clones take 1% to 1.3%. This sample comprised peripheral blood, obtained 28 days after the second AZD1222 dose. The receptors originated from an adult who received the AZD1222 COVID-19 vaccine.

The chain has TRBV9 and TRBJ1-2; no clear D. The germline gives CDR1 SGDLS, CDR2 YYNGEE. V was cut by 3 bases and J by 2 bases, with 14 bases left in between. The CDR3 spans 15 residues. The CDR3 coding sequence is TGTGCCAGCAGCGGTGGAGGCAGGAAGAACTATGGCTACACCTTC. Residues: CASSGGGRKNYGYTF.

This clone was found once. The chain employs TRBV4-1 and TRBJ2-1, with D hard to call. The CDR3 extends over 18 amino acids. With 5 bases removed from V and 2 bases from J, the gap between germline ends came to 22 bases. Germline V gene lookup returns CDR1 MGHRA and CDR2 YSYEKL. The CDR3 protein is CASSDTALRKLTYNEQFF. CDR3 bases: TGCGCCAGCAGCGATACCGCCCTCCGGAAACTCACCTACAATGAGCAGTTCTTC.

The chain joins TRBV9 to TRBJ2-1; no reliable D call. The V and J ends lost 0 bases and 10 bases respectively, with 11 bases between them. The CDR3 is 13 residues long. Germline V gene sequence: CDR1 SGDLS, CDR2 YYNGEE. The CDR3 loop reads CASSVGATLEQFF. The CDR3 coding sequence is TGTGCCAGCAGCGTAGGGGCTACCCTAGAGCAGTTCTTC.

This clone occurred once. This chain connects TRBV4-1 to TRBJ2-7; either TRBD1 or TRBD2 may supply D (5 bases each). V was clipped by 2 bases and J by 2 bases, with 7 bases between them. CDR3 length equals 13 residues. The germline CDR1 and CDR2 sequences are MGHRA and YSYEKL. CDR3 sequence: CASSQPGPYEQYF. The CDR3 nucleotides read TGCGCCAGCAGCCAACCGGGGCCCTACGAGCAGTACTTC.

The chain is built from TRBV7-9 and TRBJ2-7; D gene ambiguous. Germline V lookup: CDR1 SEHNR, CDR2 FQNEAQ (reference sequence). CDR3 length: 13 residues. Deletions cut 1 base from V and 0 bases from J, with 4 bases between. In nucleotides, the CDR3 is TGTGCCAGCAGCTTAGGGAACTCCTACGAGCAGTACTTC. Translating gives CASSLGNSYEQYF.

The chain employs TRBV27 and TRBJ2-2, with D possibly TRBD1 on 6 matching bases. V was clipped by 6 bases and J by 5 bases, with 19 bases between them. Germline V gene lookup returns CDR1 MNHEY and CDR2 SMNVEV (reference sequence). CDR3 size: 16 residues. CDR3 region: CASRRITGMITGELFF. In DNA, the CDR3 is TGTGCCAGCAGGCGGATTACAGGGATGATTACCGGGGAGCTGTTTTTT.

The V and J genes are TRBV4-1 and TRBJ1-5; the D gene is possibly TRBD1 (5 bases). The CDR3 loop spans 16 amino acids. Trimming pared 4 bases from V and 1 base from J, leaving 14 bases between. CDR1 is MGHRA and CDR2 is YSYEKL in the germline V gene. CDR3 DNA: TGCGCCAGCAGCCTTTACGCGGGGCTAAGCAATCAGCCCCAGCATTTT. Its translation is CASSLYAGLSNQPQHF.

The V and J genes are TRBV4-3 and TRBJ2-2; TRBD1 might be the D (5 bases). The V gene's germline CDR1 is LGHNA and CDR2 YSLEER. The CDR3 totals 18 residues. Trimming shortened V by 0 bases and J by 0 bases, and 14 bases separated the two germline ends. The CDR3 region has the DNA TGCGCCAGCAGCCAAGATGTTTGGGTAGGGGCGAACACCGGGGAGCTGTTTTTT. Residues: CASSQDVWVGANTGELFF.

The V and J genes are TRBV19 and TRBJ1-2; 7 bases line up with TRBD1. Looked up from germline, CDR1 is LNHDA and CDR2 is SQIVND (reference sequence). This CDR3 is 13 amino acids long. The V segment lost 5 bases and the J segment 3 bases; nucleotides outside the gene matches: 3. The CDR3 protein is CASSDREHYGYTF. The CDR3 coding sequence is TGTGCCAGTAGTGACAGGGAACACTATGGCTACACCTTC.

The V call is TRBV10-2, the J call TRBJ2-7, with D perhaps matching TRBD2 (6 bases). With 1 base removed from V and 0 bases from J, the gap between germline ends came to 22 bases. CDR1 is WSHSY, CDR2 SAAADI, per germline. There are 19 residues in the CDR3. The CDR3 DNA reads TGCGCCAGCAGTGAGTTGCGGGAACCGTTCTTAATAAGCTCCTACGAGCAGTACTTC. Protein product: CASSELREPFLISSYEQYF.

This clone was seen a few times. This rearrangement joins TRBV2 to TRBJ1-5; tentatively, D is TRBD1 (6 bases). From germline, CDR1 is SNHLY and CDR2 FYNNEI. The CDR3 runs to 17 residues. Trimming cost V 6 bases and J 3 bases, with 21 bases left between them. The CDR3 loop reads CASSPSGAESHNQPQHF. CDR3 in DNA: TGTGCCAGCAGCCCCTCGGGGGCGGAGTCGCACAATCAGCCCCAGCATTTT.

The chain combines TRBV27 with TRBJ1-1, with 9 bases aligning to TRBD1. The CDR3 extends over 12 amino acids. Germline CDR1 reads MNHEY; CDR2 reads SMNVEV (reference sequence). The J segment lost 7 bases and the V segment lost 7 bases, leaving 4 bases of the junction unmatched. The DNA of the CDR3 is TGTGCCAGCAAGACAGGGGGTCGTGAAGCTTTCTTT. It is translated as CASKTGGREAFF.

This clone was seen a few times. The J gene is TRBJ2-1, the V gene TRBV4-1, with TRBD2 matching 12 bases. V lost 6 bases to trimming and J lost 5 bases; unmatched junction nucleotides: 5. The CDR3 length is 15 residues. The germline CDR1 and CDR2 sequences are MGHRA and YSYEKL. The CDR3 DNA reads TGCGCCAGCAGATCCGGACTAGCGGGAAACAATGAGCAGTTCTTC. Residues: CASRSGLAGNNEQFF.

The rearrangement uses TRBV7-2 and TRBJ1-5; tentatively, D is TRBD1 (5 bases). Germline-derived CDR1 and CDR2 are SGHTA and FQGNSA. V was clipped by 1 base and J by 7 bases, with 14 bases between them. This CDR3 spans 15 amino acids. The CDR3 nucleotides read TGTGCCAGCAGCTTAGGCGGGGGTCGTGAACAGCCCCAGCATTTT. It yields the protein CASSLGGGREQPQHF.

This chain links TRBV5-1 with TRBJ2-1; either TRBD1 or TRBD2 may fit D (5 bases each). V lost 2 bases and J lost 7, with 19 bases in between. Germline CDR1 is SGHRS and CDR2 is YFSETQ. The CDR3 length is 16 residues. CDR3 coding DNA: TGCGCCAGCAGCTTTCTGGGGGTAATGGTCGGGAATGAGCAGTTCTTC. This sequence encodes CASSFLGVMVGNEQFF.

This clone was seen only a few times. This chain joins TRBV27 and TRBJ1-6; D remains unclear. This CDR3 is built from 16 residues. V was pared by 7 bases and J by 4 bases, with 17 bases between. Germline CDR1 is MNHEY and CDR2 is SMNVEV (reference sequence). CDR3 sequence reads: CASKTTSGIYNSPLHF. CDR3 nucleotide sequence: TGTGCCAGCAAGACGACCTCGGGCATTTATAATTCACCCCTCCACTTT.

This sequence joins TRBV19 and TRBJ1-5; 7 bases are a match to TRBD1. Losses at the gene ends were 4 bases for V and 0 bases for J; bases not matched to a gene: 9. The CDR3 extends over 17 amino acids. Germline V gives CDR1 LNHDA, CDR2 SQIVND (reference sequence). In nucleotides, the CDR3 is TGTGCCAGTAGTAAGACCCCAGGGGGTAATAGCAATCAGCCCCAGCATTTT. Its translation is CASSKTPGGNSNQPQHF.